What follows are 9 T cell receptor beta chains derived from one specimen sequenced in a study of OX40 agonist ivuxolimab in advanced cancers. TCRdb's table, derived via immunoSEQ multiplex PCR, lists solely in-frame clones and lacks some. The sample records around 19,000 clones, roughly 80% being singletons. The source material was CD4+ or CD8+ T cells sorted from blood, sampled in a trial of the OX40 agonist ivuxolimab. The receptors derive from an adult with an advanced solid tumor such as melanoma, head and neck, liver or kidney cancer.

This clone was detected a few times. The genes are TRBV4-2 and TRBJ1-1; tentative D call: TRBD1 (6 bases). The CDR3 totals 18 residues. Germline CDR1 is LGHNA and CDR2 is YNFKEQ. The V end lost 0 bases, the J end lost 7 bases, and 24 bases lay between the germline ends. The CDR3 bases are TGTGCCAGCAGCCAAGATGGGTACCGGGGGGGCGCGGACAATGAAGCTTTCTTT. Translation gives CASSQDGYRGGADNEAFF.

This rearrangement joins TRBV14 to TRBJ2-7, with 8 bases aligning to TRBD1. Germline assignment: CDR1 SGHDN and CDR2 FVKESK. This CDR3 comprises 14 residues. V trimming: 5 bases; J trimming: 3 bases; junction bases outside the gene matches: 6. The CDR3 sequence is CASSSRDRRYEQYF. The CDR3 coding sequence is TGTGCCAGCAGCTCCCGGGACAGGCGCTACGAGCAGTACTTC.

The chain carries TRBV15 and TRBJ2-1; TRBD2 matches 7 bases. This CDR3 spans 18 amino acids. V lost 1 base and J lost 2; bases outside the gene matches: 11. Germline values: CDR1 LNHNV, CDR2 YYDKDF (reference sequence). The CDR3 DNA follows: TGTGCCACCAGCAGAGGGGGGGGTCGGACGCAAACCTACAATGAGCAGTTCTTC. This codes for CATSRGGGRTQTYNEQFF.

The chain couples TRBV4-1 to TRBJ1-1; D remains unclear. Deletions cut 2 bases from V and 2 bases from J, with 12 bases between. The CDR3 length is 15 residues. The V gene's germline CDR1 is MGHRA and CDR2 YSYEKL. This CDR3 reads CASSQWAELNTEAFF. In DNA form, the CDR3 reads TGCGCCAGCAGCCAATGGGCGGAGTTAAACACTGAAGCTTTCTTT.

CDR3 in amino acids: CASSVDVGSYNEQFF. The CDR3 DNA is TGTGCCAGCAGCGTAGATGTGGGATCCTACAATGAGCAGTTCTTC. The chain employs TRBV9 and TRBJ2-1; no clear D gene. The CDR3 extends over 15 amino acids. Trimming removed 0 bases at V and 1 base at J, with 8 bases between. The germline CDR1 and CDR2 sequences are SGDLS and YYNGEE.

This chain links TRBV10-3 with TRBJ2-7, with 8 bases matching TRBD1. This CDR3 comprises 12 residues. The trim removed 10 bases at V and 1 base at J, leaving 3 bases unmatched. Germline CDR1 is ENHRY and CDR2 is SYGVKD. CDR3 nucleotides: TGTGCCACCGGGACAGGTTCCTACGAGCAGTACTTC. Its protein is CATGTGSYEQYF.

This chain joins TRBV19 and TRBJ1-1, with D possibly matching TRBD1 (5 bases). The V gene lost 7 bases and the J gene lost 3 bases, with 12 bases spanning the gap. Germline CDR1 and CDR2: LNHDA and SQIVND (reference sequence). This CDR3 contains 13 residues. CDR3 region: CASTVLGDTEAFF. As DNA, the CDR3 is TGTGCCAGTACAGTTCTGGGGGACACTGAAGCTTTCTTT.

This chain links TRBV6-5 with TRBJ2-5; possible D gene TRBD1, 5 bases. Judging by the DNA end, TRBJ2-7 fits better; the J call may be wrong. CDR1 is MNHEY, CDR2 SVGAGI, per germline. The CDR3 is 12 amino acids. The CDR3 DNA is TGTGCCAGCACGGACACAGCCTACGAGCAGTACTTC. It yields the protein CASTDTAYEQYF.

This chain connects TRBV11-3 to TRBJ2-5; D call uncertain. CDR1 and CDR2 from the germline V gene are SGHNT and YENEEA. The CDR3 is 14 residues long. Trimming shortened V by 1 base and J by 1 base, and 7 bases separated the two germline ends. The CDR3 sequence is CASSLGAAQETQYF. The CDR3 DNA reads as TGTGCCAGCAGCTTAGGGGCAGCCCAAGAGACCCAGTACTTC.